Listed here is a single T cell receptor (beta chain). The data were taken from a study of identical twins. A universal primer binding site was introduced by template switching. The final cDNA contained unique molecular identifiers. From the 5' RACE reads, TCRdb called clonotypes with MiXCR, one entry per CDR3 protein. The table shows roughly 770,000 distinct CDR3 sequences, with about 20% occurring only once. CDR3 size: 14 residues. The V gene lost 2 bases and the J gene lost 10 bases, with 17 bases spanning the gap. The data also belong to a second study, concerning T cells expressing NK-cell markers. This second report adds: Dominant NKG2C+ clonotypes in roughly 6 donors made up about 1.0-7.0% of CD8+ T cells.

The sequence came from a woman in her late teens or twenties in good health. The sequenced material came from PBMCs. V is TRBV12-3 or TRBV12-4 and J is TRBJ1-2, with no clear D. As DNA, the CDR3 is TGTGCCAGCAGTTTATCCCGGACCTCGTCCCCCTACACCTTC. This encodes CASSLSRTSSPYTF.